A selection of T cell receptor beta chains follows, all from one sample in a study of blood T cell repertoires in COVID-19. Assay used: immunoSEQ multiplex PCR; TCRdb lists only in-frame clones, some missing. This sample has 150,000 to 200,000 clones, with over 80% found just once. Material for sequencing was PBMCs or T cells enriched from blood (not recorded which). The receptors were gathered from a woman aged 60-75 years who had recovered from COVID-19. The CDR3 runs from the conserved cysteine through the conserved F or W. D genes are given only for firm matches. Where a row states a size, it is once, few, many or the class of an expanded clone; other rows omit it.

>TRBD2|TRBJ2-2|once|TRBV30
TGTGCCTGGAGTGGGCCGGGACTAGCGGGAGGGCCCGGGGAGCTGTTTTTT
CAWSGPGLAGGPGELFF
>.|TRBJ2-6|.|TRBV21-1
TGTGCCAGCAGCAAAGTGTTATTTAACAGGGCCGATCGGGGAACTGGGGCCAACGTCCTGACTTTC
CASSKVLFNRADRGTGANVLTF
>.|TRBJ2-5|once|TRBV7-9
TGTGCCAGCAGCCGGGACTTTCAAGAGACCCAGTACTTC
CASSRDFQETQYF
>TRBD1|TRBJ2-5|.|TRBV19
TGTGCCAGTAGCCCCGTGGGGACAGTACGTCGAGAGACCCAGTACTTC
CASSPVGTVRRETQYF
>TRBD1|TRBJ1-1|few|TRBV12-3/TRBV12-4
TGTGCCAGCAGCAGGGGGCGAGAAGCTTTCTTT
CASSRGREAFF
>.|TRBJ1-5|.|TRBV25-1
TGTGCCAGCAGTGAGACAGGCCTCAATCAGCCCCAGCATTTT
CASSETGLNQPQHF
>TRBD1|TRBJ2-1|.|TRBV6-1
TGTGCCAGCAGTGGAGGGATAAGGACAGGGTTCTACAATGAGCAGTTCTTC
CASSGGIRTGFYNEQFF
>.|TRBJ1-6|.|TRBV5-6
TGTGCCAGCAGCTTCCGGGACTTAAATTCACCCCTCCACTTT
CASSFRDLNSPLHF
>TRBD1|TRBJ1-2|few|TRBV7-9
TGTGCCAGCAGCCTCGGGACAGCCTTCAAATCGGGTGGCTACACCTTC
CASSLGTAFKSGGYTF
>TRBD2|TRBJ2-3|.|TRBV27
TGTGCCAGCAGTTACTTTGCTAGCGGCCCCACAGATACGCAGTATTTT
CASSYFASGPTDTQYF
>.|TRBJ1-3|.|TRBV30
TGTGCCTGGAGGAGGCCCGGGGCTGGAAACACCATATATTTT
CAWRRPGAGNTIYF
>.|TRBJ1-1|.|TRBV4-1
TGCGCCAGCAGCCAAGAGGGAGTAGGGACTGAAGCTTTCTTT
CASSQEGVGTEAFF
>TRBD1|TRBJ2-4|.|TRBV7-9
TGTGCCAGCAGGGCCGGGACAGGGAAGGGCATTCAGTACTTC
CASRAGTGKGIQYF
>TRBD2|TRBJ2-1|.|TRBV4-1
TGCGCCAGCAGCCAGGAAGCGGGGGGGCCCTCTAATGAGCAGTTCTTC
CASSQEAGGPSNEQFF
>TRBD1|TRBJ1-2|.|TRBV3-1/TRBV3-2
TGTGCCAGCAGCCAAGATTTGGCAGGGGGGCGCGGCTACACCTTC
CASSQDLAGGRGYTF
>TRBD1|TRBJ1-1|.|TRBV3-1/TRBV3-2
TGTGCCAGCAGCGACAGGGGATCAGGCACTGAAGCTTTCTTT
CASSDRGSGTEAFF
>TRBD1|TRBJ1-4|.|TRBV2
TGTGCCAGCAGTGAAGGGACAGGGTTGACCCAAAAACTGTTTTTT
CASSEGTGLTQKLFF
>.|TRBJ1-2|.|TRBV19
TGTGCCAGTAGTACACAGAATTTCTATGGCTACACCTTC
CASSTQNFYGYTF
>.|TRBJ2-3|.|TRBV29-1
TGCAGCGTCATATCTGCCCTCTCCGGAGATACGCAGTATTTT
CSVISALSGDTQYF
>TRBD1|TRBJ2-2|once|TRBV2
TGTGCCAGCAGCTTGTATGGGACAGGGAACACCGGGGAGCTGTTTTTT
CASSLYGTGNTGELFF
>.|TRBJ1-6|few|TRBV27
TGTGCCAGCAGCCTAACTCCAGGGGATAATTCACCCCTCCACTTT
CASSLTPGDNSPLHF
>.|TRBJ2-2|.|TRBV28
TGTGCCAGCAGTTTAGCGGCCGGCGGCACCGGGGAGCTGTTTTTT
CASSLAAGGTGELFF
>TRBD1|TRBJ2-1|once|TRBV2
TGTGCCAGCAGCCCACAGGGGCGCAATGAGCAGTTCTTC
CASSPQGRNEQFF
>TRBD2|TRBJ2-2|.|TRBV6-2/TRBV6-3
TGTGCCAGCAGCTCAACTAGCGGGCCTACCGGGGAGCTGTTTTTT
CASSSTSGPTGELFF
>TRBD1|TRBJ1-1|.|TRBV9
TGTGCCAGCAGCGTAGGGATATGGGGACAGGCGGGAAACACTGAAGCTTTCTTT
CASSVGIWGQAGNTEAFF
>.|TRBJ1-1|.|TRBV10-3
TGTGCCATCAGGGAAAGCGGCCAGAACACTGAAGCTTTCTTT
CAIRESGQNTEAFF
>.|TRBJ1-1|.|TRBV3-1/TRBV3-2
TGTGCCAGCAGCCAAGGGGGCTCATTGAACACTGAAGCTTTCTTT
CASSQGGSLNTEAFF
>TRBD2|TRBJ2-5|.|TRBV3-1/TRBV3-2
TGTGCCAGCAGCCATCCCCGACTAGCCAGCCAAGAGACCCAGTACTTC
CASSHPRLASQETQYF
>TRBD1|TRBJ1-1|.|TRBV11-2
TGTGCCAGCAGCGACGGACAGGGGATGAACACTGAAGCTTTCTTT
CASSDGQGMNTEAFF
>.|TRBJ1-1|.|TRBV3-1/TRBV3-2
TGTGCCAGCAGCCAACTTACCGTTACAGGGCCTGAAGCTTTCTTT
CASSQLTVTGPEAFF
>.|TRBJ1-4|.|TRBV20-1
TGCAGTGCTAGAGCCTACGAAAAACTGTTTTTT
CSARAYEKLFF
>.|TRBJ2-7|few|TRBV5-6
TGTGCCAGCAGCTTTAAGGGAGGCGAGCAGTACTTC
CASSFKGGEQYF
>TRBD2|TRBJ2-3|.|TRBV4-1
TGCGCCAGCAGCCAAGTTCTAGCGGGAGTGCCAGATACGCAGTATTTT
CASSQVLAGVPDTQYF
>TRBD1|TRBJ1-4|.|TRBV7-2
TGTGCCAGCAGCCCAGGGGGGCTTAATGAAAAACTGTTTTTT
CASSPGGLNEKLFF
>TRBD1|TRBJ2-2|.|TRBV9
TGTGCCAGCAGCCCCAGTGCATTAGGGACAGGGGGCTTCGGGGAGCTGTTTTTT
CASSPSALGTGGFGELFF
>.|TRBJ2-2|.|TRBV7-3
TGTGCCAGCAGCGAAGGAACAGTAGGGGAGCTGTTTTTT
CASSEGTVGELFF
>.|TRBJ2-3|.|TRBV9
TGTGCCAGCAGCGTAGGTGCGGCGCAAACGGGGGATACGCAGTATTTT
CASSVGAAQTGDTQYF
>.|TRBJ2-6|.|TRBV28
TGTGCCAGCAGTTTGGGCCAGCCTGGGGCCAACGTCCTGACTTTC
CASSLGQPGANVLTF
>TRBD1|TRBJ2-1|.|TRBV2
TGTGCCAGCAGTACTGACAGGGCAGCCGGCAATGAGCAGTTCTTC
CASSTDRAAGNEQFF
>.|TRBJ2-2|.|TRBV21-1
TGTGCCAGCAGCAAAGCGGGTACAGGAGTGAACACCGGGGAGCTGTTTTTT
CASSKAGTGVNTGELFF
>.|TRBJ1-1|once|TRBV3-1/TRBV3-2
TGTGCCAGCAGCCAAGATTTGGAGGCGGAAGCTTTCTTT
CASSQDLEAEAFF
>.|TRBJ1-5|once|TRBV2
TGTGCCAGCGCGACAGATAGCAATCAGCCCCAGCATTTT
CASATDSNQPQHF
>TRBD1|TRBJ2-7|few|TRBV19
TGTGCCAGTAGTCTCACACCGGGACAGGCCTACGAGCAGTACTTC
CASSLTPGQAYEQYF
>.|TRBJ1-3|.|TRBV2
TGTGCCAGTCATTTTGAGCGTCCTGGAAACACCATATATTTT
CASHFERPGNTIYF
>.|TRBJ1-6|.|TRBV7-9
TGTGCCAGCAGTTCCGAGACAGATAATTCACCCCTCCACTTT
CASSSETDNSPLHF
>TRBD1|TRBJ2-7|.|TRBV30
TGTGCCTGGAGTATACCGGGACAGGGTCATCACGAGCAGTACTTC
CAWSIPGQGHHEQYF
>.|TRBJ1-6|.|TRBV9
TGTGCCAGCAGCGTAGAGGGGCAAAATTCACCCCTCCACTTT
CASSVEGQNSPLHF
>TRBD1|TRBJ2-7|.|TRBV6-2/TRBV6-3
TGTGCCAGCAGTTACCAGCGACAGGGAATTAACTACGAGCAGTACTTC
CASSYQRQGINYEQYF
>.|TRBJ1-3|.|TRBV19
TGTGCCAGTAGTATCCGGGGATCCGGAAACACCATATATTTT
CASSIRGSGNTIYF
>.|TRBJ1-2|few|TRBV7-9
TGTGCCAGCAGCTTGACGGGAACTAACTATGGCTACACCTTC
CASSLTGTNYGYTF
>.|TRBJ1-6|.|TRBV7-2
TGTGCCAGCAGCGCAGGATCACGTTTGACCCTCCACTTT
CASSAGSRLTLHF
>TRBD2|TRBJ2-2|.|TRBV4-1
TGCGCCAGCAACCGCGGGCTAGCGGGGGGCCTAAACACCGGGGAGCTGTTTTTT
CASNRGLAGGLNTGELFF
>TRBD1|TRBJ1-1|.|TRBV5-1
TGCGCCAGCAGCTCCCACGTCAGGCAGGGGGAAAACACTGAAGCTTTCTTT
CASSSHVRQGENTEAFF
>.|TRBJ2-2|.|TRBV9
TGTGCCAGCAGCGTATACAGCGGGCGCACCGGGGAGCTGTTTTTT
CASSVYSGRTGELFF
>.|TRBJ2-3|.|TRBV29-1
TGCAGCGTTGAGCGGGCGACTACGGCGCAGTATTTT
CSVERATTAQYF